Shown below are 15 T cell receptor beta chains from a single sample sequenced in a study of blood T cell repertoires in COVID-19. The table came from immunoSEQ multiplex PCR; TCRdb's copy has only in-frame clones and leaves some out. Seen here are about 50,000 clones, about nine tenths observed once, and the top ten hold about 14%. The sequenced sample consisted of peripheral blood. These receptors were obtained from a man between 70 and 80 years old with acute or convalescent COVID-19.

This clone was seen only a few times. The CDR3 nucleotides read TGTGCCAGCAGCTTAACTCTGAAAAAAGCTTTCTTT. Residues: CASSLTLKKAFF. This chain links TRBV7-9 with TRBJ1-1; no clear D. CDR1 and CDR2 (germline): SEHNR, FQNEAQ (reference sequence). The CDR3 length is 12 residues. V lost 2 bases, J lost 9 bases, and 10 bases lay in between.

The chain recombines TRBV6-6 with TRBJ1-5, with 8 bases that match TRBD1. V shed 2 bases and J 4 bases; nucleotides not matched to a gene: 4. Germline CDR1 reads MNHNY; CDR2 reads SVGAGI (reference sequence). The CDR3 is made up of 15 amino acids. As DNA, the CDR3 is TGTGCCAGCAGTTACGACAGGGGAGGAAATCAGCCCCAGCATTTT. Translating it yields CASSYDRGGNQPQHF.

The gene calls are TRBV4-1 and TRBJ2-3; D is unclear. Germline values: CDR1 MGHRA, CDR2 YSYEKL. This CDR3 has 14 residues. Deletions cut 1 base from V and 2 bases from J, with 7 bases between. CDR3 sequence (DNA): TGCGCCAGCAGCCAAGGTGGGCACACAGATACGCAGTATTTT. Residues: CASSQGGHTDTQYF.

The rearrangement links TRBV6-6 to TRBJ2-3; TRBD2 matches at 12 bases. V gave up 6 bases and J gave up 6 bases; unmatched junction bases: 4. Germline V gene data show CDR1 as MNHNY and CDR2 as SVGAGI (reference sequence). CDR3 length: 14 amino acids. For the CDR3, the DNA is TGTGCCAGCAGCCGGACTAGCGGGGCGGATACGCAGTATTTT. It codes for CASSRTSGADTQYF.

The V and J genes are TRBV7-9 and TRBJ2-1; 9 positions agree with TRBD2. Germline-derived CDR1 and CDR2 are SEHNR and FQNEAQ (reference sequence). This CDR3 has 16 amino acids. V lost 5 bases, J lost 5 bases, and 10 bases stayed unmatched. The CDR3 coding sequence is TGTGCCAGCAGCCGTATTAGCGGGGGAGTGCACAATGAGCAGTTCTTC. Translation: CASSRISGGVHNEQFF.

This clone was counted between two and nine times. The V gene is TRBV19, the J gene TRBJ1-5, with TRBD1 matching over 8 bases. V lost 6 bases to trimming and J lost 6 bases; unmatched junction nucleotides: 7. The CDR3 has 14 residues. Per germline, CDR1 LNHDA and CDR2 SQIVND (reference sequence). The CDR3 DNA is TGTGCCAGTAGGAAAGGACAGGGCAGTCAGCCCCAGCATTTT. Protein: CASRKGQGSQPQHF. The full variable domain, rest sourced from reference TRBV19 and TRBJ1-5, is DGGITQSPKYLFRKEGQNVTLSCEQNLNHDAMYWYRQDPGQGLRLIYYSQIVNDFQKGDIAEGYSVSREKKESFPLTVTSAQKNPTAFYLCASRKGQGSQPQHFGDGTRLSIL.

As DNA, the CDR3 is TGTGCCAGTAGTTTACCGACAGGGGTTGGCTACACCTTC. It codes for CASSLPTGVGYTF. The chain couples TRBV19 to TRBJ1-2; TRBD1 agrees at 8 bases. V shed 5 bases, J shed 7 bases, and the junction held 6 bases outside the gene matches. Looked up from germline, CDR1 is LNHDA and CDR2 is SQIVND (reference sequence). The CDR3 length is 13 residues. The full variable domain, its missing parts supplied by reference TRBV19 and TRBJ1-2, is DGGITQSPKYLFRKEGQNVTLSCEQNLNHDAMYWYRQDPGQGLRLIYYSQIVNDFQKGDIAEGYSVSREKKESFPLTVTSAQKNPTAFYLCASSLPTGVGYTFGSGTRLTVV.

This clone was detected once. The chain employs TRBV21-1 and TRBJ1-6; TRBD1 is the table's D call and was not checked against the DNA. TRBV21-1 is flagged as a pseudogene. This CDR3 has 21 amino acids. CDR3 sequence reads: CASSKWPMEGAPDSYNSPLHF. The CDR3 bases are TGTGCCAGCAGCAAATGGCCTATGGAGGGGGCTCCGGACTCCTATAATTCACCCCTCCACTTT.

V gene TRBV27 combines with J gene TRBJ2-7; 9 bases match TRBD2. In germline, CDR1 is MNHEY, CDR2 SMNVEV (reference sequence). CDR3 length equals 15 residues. V trimming: 5 bases; J trimming: 6 bases; junction bases outside the gene matches: 11. DNA for the CDR3: TGTGCCAGCAGTGCGGGGGGGCAGGTGTACTCCGAGCAGTACGTC. Its protein is CASSAGGQVYSEQYV.

This clone showed up just once. This chain connects TRBV18 to TRBJ1-1; TRBD1 agrees at 9 bases. This CDR3 spans 14 amino acids. V was clipped by 6 bases and J by 1 base; unmatched bases: 3. Germline CDR1 KGHSH, CDR2 LQKENI. CDR3 sequence: CASSGTGSNTEAFF. For the CDR3, the DNA is TGTGCCAGCTCCGGGACAGGGTCGAACACTGAAGCTTTCTTT.

The J gene is TRBJ2-3, the V gene TRBV9, with a possible D match to TRBD2 (6 bases). The germline V gene has CDR1 SGDLS and CDR2 YYNGEE. This CDR3 is built from 14 residues. Trimming took 0 bases from V and 3 from J, leaving 8 bases between them. CDR3 residues: CASSVGDLTDTQYF. Written as DNA, the CDR3 is TGTGCCAGCAGCGTAGGGGACTTAACAGATACGCAGTATTTT.

V is TRBV5-1 and J is TRBJ1-1, with D possibly being TRBD1 (5 bases). The CDR3 runs to 14 residues. Trimming left V 4 bases short and J 4 bases short, with 14 bases between. CDR1 and CDR2 from the germline V gene are SGHRS and YFSETQ. The CDR3 region has the DNA TGCGCCAGCAGCCCCCAGGGCGGGGGCACTGAAGCTTTCTTT. This gives the protein CASSPQGGGTEAFF.

The rearrangement links TRBV4-2 to TRBJ1-1, with 9 positions matching TRBD1. There are 16 residues in the CDR3. Germline CDR1 is LGHNA and CDR2 is YNFKEQ. V was pared by 2 bases and J by 0 bases, with 4 bases of the junction left unmatched. CDR3: CASSQTGGGLNTEAFF. The CDR3, as DNA: TGTGCCAGCAGCCAAACAGGGGGCGGATTGAACACTGAAGCTTTCTTT.

This clone occurred once. The gene calls are TRBV7-2 and TRBJ2-2; 11 bases line up with TRBD2. J was trimmed by 4 bases and V by 4 bases; bases with no gene match: 5. CDR1 is SGHTA, CDR2 FQGNSA, per germline. The CDR3 loop spans 16 amino acids. The CDR3 DNA sequence: TGTGCCAGCAGCTCGACTAGCGGGGTGGGCACCGGGGAGCTGTTTTTT. Translating gives CASSSTSGVGTGELFF.

The chain's CDR3 is CASSQAGTRYNEQFF. CDR3 nucleotides: TGTGCCAGCAGCCAAGCCGGGACTAGATACAATGAGCAGTTCTTC. The rearrangement uses TRBV13 and TRBJ2-1; 8 bases align to TRBD2. CDR3 size: 15 residues. The germline V gene encodes CDR1 PRHDT and CDR2 FYEKMQ (reference sequence). After removal of 5 bases from V and 4 bases from J, the junction contained 7 bases not matched to a gene.